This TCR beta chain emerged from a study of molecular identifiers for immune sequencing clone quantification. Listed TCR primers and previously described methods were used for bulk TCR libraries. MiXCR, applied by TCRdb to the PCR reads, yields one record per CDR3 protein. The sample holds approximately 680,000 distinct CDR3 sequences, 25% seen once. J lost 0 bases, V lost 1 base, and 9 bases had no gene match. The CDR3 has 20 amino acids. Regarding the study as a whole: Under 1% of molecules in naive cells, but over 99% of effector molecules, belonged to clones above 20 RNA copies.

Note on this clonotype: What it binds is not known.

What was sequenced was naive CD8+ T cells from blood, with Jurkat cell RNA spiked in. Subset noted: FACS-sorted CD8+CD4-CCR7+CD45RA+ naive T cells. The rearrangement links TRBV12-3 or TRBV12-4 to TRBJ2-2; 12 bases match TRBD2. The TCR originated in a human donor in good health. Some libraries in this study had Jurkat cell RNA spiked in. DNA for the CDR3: TGTGCCAGCAGTTTAGTGTGGCCGGCTAGCGGGAGGGCGAACACCGGGGAGCTGTTTTTT. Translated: CASSLVWPASGRANTGELFF.